Following are 31 T cell receptor beta chains from one sample sequenced in a study of blood T cell repertoires in COVID-19. Assay used: immunoSEQ multiplex PCR; TCRdb lists only in-frame clones, some missing. Of about 73,000 clones in the sample, around four fifths were seen once. Sequenced material: peripheral blood. The source is a man aged 45-65 years with active COVID-19.

This chain uses TRBV7-8 with TRBJ2-3, with 10 bases aligning to TRBD2. The V gene's germline CDR1 is SGHVS and CDR2 FQNEAQ. The CDR3 has 17 residues. Trimming cost V 1 base and J 6 bases; bases outside gene matches: 10. DNA of the CDR3: TGTGCCAGCAGCTTAGTCCCCCCCGGAGCGGGAGGGGATACGCAGTATTTT. It specifies CASSLVPPGAGGDTQYF.

The genes are TRBV27 and TRBJ2-7; the D gene is possibly TRBD2 (6 bases). The CDR3 spans 17 residues. Trimming cost V 0 bases and J 2 bases, with 17 bases left between them. From germline, CDR1 is MNHEY and CDR2 SMNVEV (reference sequence). CDR3 nucleotide sequence: TGTGCCAGCAGTTTATCGGCCGGGGGAGGTAGGGCCTACGAGCAGTACTTC. Protein product: CASSLSAGGGRAYEQYF.

The chain links TRBV27 to TRBJ2-3; 9 bases map to TRBD2. Germline V gene lookup returns CDR1 MNHEY and CDR2 SMNVEV (reference sequence). The ends lost 8 bases at V and 5 bases at J; junction bases unmatched: 5. This CDR3 is built from 13 residues. As DNA, the CDR3 is TGTGCCAGCTCCAGCGGGAGGCGAGATACGCAGTATTTT. It specifies CASSSGRRDTQYF.

This clone was found once. The gene calls are TRBV1 and TRBJ2-2; the table calls TRBD2, which could not be checked here. TRBV1 is noted as a pseudogene. The length of the CDR3 is 15 residues. CDR3: CTSRPFVPSTGELFF. As DNA, the CDR3 is TGCACCAGCAGACCATTCGTCCCGAGCACCGGGGAGCTGTTTTTT.

CDR3 bases: TGCGCCAGCAGCTTTTGGACAGGCGACTCCTACGAGCAGTACTTC. Translation gives CASSFWTGDSYEQYF. The chain recombines TRBV5-1 with TRBJ2-7; 7 positions agree with TRBD1. Germline trimming cut 2 bases from V and 0 bases from J; bases unmatched to any gene: 5. Germline V gene lookup returns CDR1 SGHRS and CDR2 YFSETQ. The CDR3 length is 15 residues.

The genes are TRBV3-1 (or the pseudogene TRBV3-2) and TRBJ2-3; 9 positions agree with TRBD2. The CDR3 contains 15 residues. The V and J ends lost 2 bases and 3 bases, in that order; junction bases with no gene match: 3. Germline CDR1 LGHDT, CDR2 YNNKEL (reference sequence). The CDR3 region is CASSQLAGVTDTQYF. CDR3 nucleotide sequence: TGTGCCAGCAGCCAATTAGCGGGAGTTACAGATACGCAGTATTTT.

The CDR3 DNA is TGTGCCATCAGTGAGGCCGGCCGGACAGAACCGATCTACGAGCAGTACTTC. Translating it yields CAISEAGRTEPIYEQYF. The rearrangement links TRBV10-3 to TRBJ2-7; the D gene is possibly TRBD1 (6 bases). V was pared by 2 bases and J by 3 bases, with 20 bases between. Germline CDR1 reads ENHRY; CDR2 reads SYGVKD. This CDR3 contains 17 residues.

The chain recombines TRBV7-2 with TRBJ2-3, with unresolved D. The V gene's germline CDR1 is SGHTA and CDR2 FQGNSA. The CDR3 consists of 12 residues. V lost 5 bases to trimming and J lost 5 bases, with 8 bases between them. CDR3 amino acids: CASSPTIDTQYF. The CDR3 region has the DNA TGTGCCAGCAGCCCCACTATAGATACGCAGTATTTT.

This clone was observed a single time. The V and J genes are TRBV27 and TRBJ2-1; 15 nucleotides agree with TRBD2. This CDR3 is 17 amino acids long. Germline CDR1 reads MNHEY; CDR2 reads SMNVEV (reference sequence). V was clipped by 10 bases and J by 0 bases; unmatched bases: 7. CDR3 nucleotides: TGTGCCACCAAAGGGACTAGCGGGAGGAGCTCCTACAATGAGCAGTTCTTC. This codes for CATKGTSGRSSYNEQFF.

V usage is TRBV11-3 and J usage is TRBJ2-2; D unclear. CDR3 length equals 14 residues. From germline, CDR1 is SGHNT and CDR2 YENEEA. Trimming removed 0 bases from V and 1 base from J, with 3 bases in between. In DNA form, the CDR3 reads TGTGCCAGCAGCTTAGACCAGAACACCGGGGAGCTGTTTTTT. As protein: CASSLDQNTGELFF.

This clone was seen only once. V gene TRBV30 combines with J gene TRBJ1-5; 7 nucleotides agree with TRBD1. The germline CDR1 and CDR2 sequences are GTSNPN and SVGIG (reference sequence). The trim removed 0 bases at V and 6 bases at J, leaving 8 bases unmatched. The CDR3 loop spans 15 amino acids. The CDR3 protein is CAWSVSGGNGQPQHF. Written as DNA, the CDR3 is TGTGCCTGGAGTGTATCAGGGGGGAACGGTCAGCCCCAGCATTTT.

V and J are TRBV5-1 and TRBJ2-7; the match to TRBD1 covers 7 bases. V lost 4 bases to trimming and J lost 6 bases; unmatched junction nucleotides: 10. From germline, CDR1 is SGHRS and CDR2 YFSETQ. The CDR3 has 14 residues. The CDR3 region has the DNA TGCGCCAGCAGCCAGACAGGGAGTATAAGCGAGCAGTACTTC. Translated, it gives CASSQTGSISEQYF.

This clone has just a few counts. The rearrangement joins TRBV5-4 to TRBJ1-6, with D unclear. CDR1 and CDR2 (germline): SGHNT, YYREEE (reference sequence). The CDR3 covers 12 residues. V was cut by 5 bases and J by 12 bases, with 12 bases left in between. The CDR3 loop is CASRGGKGPLHF. CDR3 sequence (DNA): TGTGCCAGCAGGGGAGGGAAGGGACCCCTCCACTTT.

This clone was seen a few times. This CDR3 is CASSKSSREPLHF. The CDR3 nucleotides read TGTGCCAGCAGCAAATCATCCCGGGAGCCCCTCCACTTT. The chain couples TRBV5-6 to TRBJ1-6; D gene ambiguous. The CDR3 spans 13 residues. Germline V gene sequence: CDR1 SGHDT, CDR2 YYEEEE. Trimming cost V 4 bases and J 13 bases, with 15 bases left between them. The entire variable domain, with the rest obtained from reference TRBV5-6 and TRBJ1-6, is as follows: DAGVTQSPTHLIKTRGQQVTLRCSPKSGHDTVSWYQQALGQGPQFIFQYYEEEERQRGNFPDRFSGHQFPNYSSELNVNALLLGDSALYLCASSKSSREPLHFGNGTRLTVT.

The genes are TRBV28 and TRBJ2-3; weak D call: TRBD1 (5 bases). Trimming cost V 5 bases and J 1 base, with 10 bases left between them. The CDR3 is made up of 14 amino acids. From germline, CDR1 is MDHEN and CDR2 SYDVKM. The DNA of the CDR3 is TGTGCCAGCAGTCAACAGGTACGCACAGATACGCAGTATTTT. Translating gives CASSQQVRTDTQYF.

This chain links TRBV19 with TRBJ1-4; 7 bases are a match to TRBD1. Germline CDR1 is LNHDA and CDR2 is SQIVND (reference sequence). The length of the CDR3 is 16 residues. The junction had 17 bases not matched to a gene; V was cut back by 5 bases and J by 11 bases. The CDR3 is CASSSTGPAVMRKLFF. CDR3 DNA sequence: TGTGCCAGTAGTTCGACAGGGCCGGCTGTAATGAGGAAACTGTTTTTT.

The chain couples TRBV7-2 to TRBJ2-5, with 7 bases lining up with TRBD1. CDR3 length: 13 residues. Trimming cost V 5 bases and J 4 bases; bases outside gene matches: 4. Germline CDR1 SGHTA, CDR2 FQGNSA. The CDR3 DNA sequence: TGTGCCAGCAGCCGACAGGGCGGAGAGACCCAGTACTTC. Amino acids: CASSRQGGETQYF.

The genes are TRBV4-2 and TRBJ2-3; weak D call: TRBD2 (5 bases). The V gene lost 1 base and the J gene lost 2 bases, with 13 bases spanning the gap. The CDR3 totals 16 residues. Per germline, CDR1 LGHNA and CDR2 YNFKEQ. Here the CDR3 DNA reads TGTGCCAGCAGCCAAGGGCAGCGAGGGCCCACAGATACGCAGTATTTT. This gives the protein CASSQGQRGPTDTQYF.

On this clone: The same CDR3 also results from other DNA sequences found in this sample. This chain joins TRBV19 and TRBJ1-2; D is undetermined. Deletions cut 5 bases from V and 2 bases from J, with 9 bases between. The CDR3 totals 13 residues. Germline V gene sequence: CDR1 LNHDA, CDR2 SQIVND (reference sequence). The CDR3 DNA follows: TGTGCCAGTAGTCGCGTCCCAAACTATGGCTACACCTTC. Its protein is CASSRVPNYGYTF.

The rearrangement joins TRBV15 to TRBJ2-3, with 9 bases aligning to TRBD1. Per the germline V gene, CDR1 is LNHNV and CDR2 is YYDKDF (reference sequence). V lost 1 base, J lost 6 bases, and 2 bases stayed unmatched. The CDR3 spans 14 residues. In DNA, the CDR3 is TGTGCCACCAGCAGAGGACAGGGGGTTGATACGCAGTATTTT. Protein: CATSRGQGVDTQYF.

This rearrangement joins TRBV2 to TRBJ2-2, with 7 nucleotides matching TRBD1. Germline assignment: CDR1 SNHLY and CDR2 FYNNEI. This CDR3 has 13 residues. Trimming cost V 4 bases and J 5 bases; bases outside gene matches: 1. Written as DNA, the CDR3 is TGTGCCAGCAGTGGACAGGGTACCGGGGAGCTGTTTTTT. The encoded protein is CASSGQGTGELFF. Using reference TRBV2 and TRBJ2-2 for the parts outside the CDR3, the full variable domain is EPEVTQTPSHQVTQMGQEVILRCVPISNHLYFYWYRQILGQKVEFLVSFYNNEISEKSEIFDDQFSVERPDGSNFTLKIRSTKLEDSAMYFCASSGQGTGELFFGEGSRLTVL.

V and J are TRBV6-4 and TRBJ2-1, with 9 positions matching TRBD2. Germline V gives CDR1 MRHNA, CDR2 SNTAGT. J lost 2 bases, V lost 8 bases, and 10 bases had no gene match. The CDR3 is made up of 16 amino acids. The CDR3: CASSWAGGETYNEQFF. The DNA of the CDR3 is TGTGCCAGCTCTTGGGCGGGAGGGGAAACCTACAATGAGCAGTTCTTC.

The chain links TRBV3-1 (or the pseudogene TRBV3-2) to TRBJ1-3; D might be TRBD1 (5 bases). There are 16 residues in the CDR3. The germline CDR1 and CDR2 sequences are LGHDT and YNNKEL (reference sequence). The V end lost 0 bases, the J end lost 2 bases, and 11 bases lay between the germline ends. The CDR3 sequence is CASSQETGGPGNTIYF. The CDR3, as DNA: TGTGCCAGCAGCCAAGAAACAGGAGGGCCTGGAAACACCATATATTTT.

The rearrangement links TRBV7-8 to TRBJ2-7, with 7 positions matching TRBD2. CDR1 SGHVS and CDR2 FQNEAQ come from the germline V gene. V was pared by 5 bases and J by 2 bases, with 12 bases of the junction left unmatched. The CDR3 length is 16 residues. CDR3 nucleotide sequence: TGTGCCAGCAGCCCCCCGGGGGGTATCAGCGCCTACGAGCAGTACTTC. Its translation is CASSPPGGISAYEQYF.

The chain links TRBV21-1 to TRBJ2-3; TRBD2 is the table's D call, not checked against the DNA. TRBV21-1 is listed as a pseudogene. The CDR3 runs to 18 residues. The CDR3 protein is CASSKDLGVLDSTDTQYF. In DNA form, the CDR3 reads TGTGCCAGCAGCAAAGATTTGGGAGTCCTAGACAGCACAGATACGCAGTATTTT.

The chain has TRBV5-8 and TRBJ2-5, with D unresolved. The V and J ends lost 6 bases and 1 base respectively, with 19 bases between them. Germline values: CDR1 SGHTS, CDR2 YDEGEE. The CDR3 sequence is 16 residues long. CDR3 DNA: TGTGCCAGCACTCACGGCGTGGGCCGAATCCAAGAGACCCAGTACTTC. It yields the protein CASTHGVGRIQETQYF.

The chain carries TRBV7-2 and TRBJ1-1; unclear D gene. This CDR3 has 14 residues. V was pared by 1 base and J by 1 base, with 7 bases between. Germline V gene sequence: CDR1 SGHTA, CDR2 FQGNSA. The CDR3 DNA reads TGTGCCAGCAGCTTAGGTCCCCAGAACACTGAAGCTTTCTTT. Protein product: CASSLGPQNTEAFF.

The rearrangement joins TRBV5-1 to TRBJ2-7; TRBD1 agrees at 10 bases. The CDR3 runs to 14 residues. The germline CDR1 and CDR2 sequences are SGHRS and YFSETQ. V lost 0 bases and J lost 3; bases outside the gene matches: 0. In DNA, the CDR3 is TGCGCCAGCAGCTTGGGGACAGGGGGCTACGAGCAGTACTTC. Translation: CASSLGTGGYEQYF.

The V call is TRBV7-3, the J call TRBJ2-2; maybe TRBD2 (6 bases). The germline V gene has CDR1 SGHTA and CDR2 FQGTGA. The CDR3 has 15 amino acids. Trimming shortened V by 6 bases and J by 2 bases, and 13 bases separated the two germline ends. CDR3 in DNA: TGTGCCAGCAGGAAGCCGGGACTTAACACCGGGGAGCTGTTTTTT. Protein sequence: CASRKPGLNTGELFF.

The chain employs TRBV24-1 and TRBJ2-3, with D tentatively TRBD1 (5 bases). The V gene lost 2 bases and the J gene lost 3 bases, with 11 bases spanning the gap. CDR1 and CDR2 from the germline V gene are KGHDR and SFDVKD. The CDR3 consists of 15 residues. The CDR3, as DNA: TGTGCCACCAGTGATTCGACAGTATTAACAGATACGCAGTATTTT. Its protein product is CATSDSTVLTDTQYF.

DNA for the CDR3: TGTGCCAGCAGCAAACGGGGGGGCCCAATAGATACGCAGTATTTT. Residues: CASSKRGGPIDTQYF. V usage is TRBV7-2 and J usage is TRBJ2-3, with 8 bases lining up with TRBD2. The CDR3 runs to 15 residues. The germline V gene encodes CDR1 SGHTA and CDR2 FQGNSA. With 5 bases clipped from V and 5 bases from J, the junction kept 9 bases outside the gene matches.